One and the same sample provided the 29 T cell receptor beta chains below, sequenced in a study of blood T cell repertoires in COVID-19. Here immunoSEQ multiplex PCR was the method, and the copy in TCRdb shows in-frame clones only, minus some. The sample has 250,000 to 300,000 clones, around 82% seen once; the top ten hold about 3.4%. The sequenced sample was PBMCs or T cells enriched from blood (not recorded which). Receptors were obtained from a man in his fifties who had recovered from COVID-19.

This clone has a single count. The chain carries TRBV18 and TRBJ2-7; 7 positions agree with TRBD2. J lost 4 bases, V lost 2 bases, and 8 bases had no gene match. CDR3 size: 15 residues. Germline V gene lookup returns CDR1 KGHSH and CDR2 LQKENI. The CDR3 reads CASSPSPAGSYEQYF. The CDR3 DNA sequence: TGTGCCAGCTCACCATCGCCAGCGGGATCTTACGAGCAGTACTTC.

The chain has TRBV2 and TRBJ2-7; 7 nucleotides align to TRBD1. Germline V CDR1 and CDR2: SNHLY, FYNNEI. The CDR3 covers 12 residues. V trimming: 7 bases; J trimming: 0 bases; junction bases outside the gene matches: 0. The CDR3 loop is CASTGGSYEQYF. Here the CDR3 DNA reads TGTGCCAGCACAGGGGGCTCCTACGAGCAGTACTTC.

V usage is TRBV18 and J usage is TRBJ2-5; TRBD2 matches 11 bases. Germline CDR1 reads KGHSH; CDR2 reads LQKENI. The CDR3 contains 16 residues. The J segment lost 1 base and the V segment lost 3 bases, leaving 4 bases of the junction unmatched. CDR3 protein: CASSPASGGTQETQYF. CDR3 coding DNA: TGTGCCAGCTCACCGGCTAGCGGGGGGACCCAAGAGACCCAGTACTTC.

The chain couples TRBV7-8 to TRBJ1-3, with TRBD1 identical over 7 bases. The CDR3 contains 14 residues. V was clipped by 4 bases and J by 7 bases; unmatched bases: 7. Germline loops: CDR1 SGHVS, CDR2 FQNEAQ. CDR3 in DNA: TGTGCCAGCAGCTCGAGGACAGGCGGCAACACCATATATTTT. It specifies CASSSRTGGNTIYF. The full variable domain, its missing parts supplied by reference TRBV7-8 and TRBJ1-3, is GAGVSQSPRYKVAKRGQDVALRCDPISGHVSLFWYQQALGQGPEFLTYFQNEAQLDKSGLPSDRFFAERPEGSVSTLKIQRTQQEDSAVYLCASSSRTGGNTIYFGEGSWLTVV.

The CDR3 is CASGEGTGNTIYF. CDR3 coding DNA: TGTGCCTCTGGAGAGGGAACTGGAAACACCATATATTTT. This rearrangement joins TRBV30 to TRBJ1-3; D uncertain. This CDR3 comprises 13 residues. Deletions cut 7 bases from V and 2 bases from J, with 12 bases between. Germline V gene data show CDR1 as GTSNPN and CDR2 as SVGIG (reference sequence).

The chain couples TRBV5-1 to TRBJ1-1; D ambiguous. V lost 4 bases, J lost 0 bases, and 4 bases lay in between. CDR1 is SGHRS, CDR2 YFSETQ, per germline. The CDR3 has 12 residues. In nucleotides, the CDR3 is TGCGCCAGCAGCGCAGTGAACACTGAAGCTTTCTTT. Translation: CASSAVNTEAFF.

CDR3 sequence reads: CASSQGLGTGGNTEAFF. Written as DNA, the CDR3 is TGTGCCAGCAGCCAAGGCTTGGGGACAGGGGGGAACACTGAAGCTTTCTTT. The chain carries TRBV14 and TRBJ1-1, with TRBD1 matching over 11 bases. CDR3 length: 17 amino acids. V dropped 1 base and J dropped 1; count of bases not matched to a gene: 5. Germline-derived CDR1 and CDR2 are SGHDN and FVKESK.

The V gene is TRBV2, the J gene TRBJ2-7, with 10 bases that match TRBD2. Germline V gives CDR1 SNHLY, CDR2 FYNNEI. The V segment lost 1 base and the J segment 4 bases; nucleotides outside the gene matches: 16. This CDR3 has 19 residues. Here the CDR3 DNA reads TGTGCCAGCAGTGAAGGGCCAAGGGGAGGACTAGCGGCGTTATACGAGCAGTACTTC. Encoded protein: CASSEGPRGGLAALYEQYF. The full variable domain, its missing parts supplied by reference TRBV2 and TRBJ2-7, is EPEVTQTPSHQVTQMGQEVILRCVPISNHLYFYWYRQILGQKVEFLVSFYNNEISEKSEIFDDQFSVERPDGSNFTLKIRSTKLEDSAMYFCASSEGPRGGLAALYEQYFGPGTRLTVT.

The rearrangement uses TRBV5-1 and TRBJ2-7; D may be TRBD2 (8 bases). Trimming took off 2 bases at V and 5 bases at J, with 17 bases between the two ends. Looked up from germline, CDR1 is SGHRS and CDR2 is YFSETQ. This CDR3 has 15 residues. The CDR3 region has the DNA TGCGCCAGCAGCTTACAGGGGCCGCGGGGGGACGAGCAGTACTTC. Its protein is CASSLQGPRGDEQYF. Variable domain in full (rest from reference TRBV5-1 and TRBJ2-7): KAGVTQTPRYLIKTRGQQVTLSCSPISGHRSVSWYQQTPGQGLQFLFEYFSETQRNKGNFPGRFSGRQFSNSRSEMNVSTLELGDSALYLCASSLQGPRGDEQYFGPGTRLTVT.

CDR3 coding DNA: TGTGCCAGCAGCCTGGACCGGGGGGGCAATCAGCCCCAGCATTTT. It encodes CASSLDRGGNQPQHF. This chain joins TRBV7-2 and TRBJ1-5; D may be TRBD1 (5 bases). Germline V lookup: CDR1 SGHTA, CDR2 FQGNSA. The CDR3 spans 15 residues. Trimming stripped 5 bases from V and 2 bases from J, with 13 bases between. The complete variable domain, with remaining parts taken from reference TRBV7-2 and TRBJ1-5, reads GAGVSQSPSNKVTEKGKDVELRCDPISGHTALYWYRQSLGQGLEFLIYFQGNSAPDKSGLPSDRFSAERTGGSVSTLTIQRTQQEDSAVYLCASSLDRGGNQPQHFGDGTRLSIL.

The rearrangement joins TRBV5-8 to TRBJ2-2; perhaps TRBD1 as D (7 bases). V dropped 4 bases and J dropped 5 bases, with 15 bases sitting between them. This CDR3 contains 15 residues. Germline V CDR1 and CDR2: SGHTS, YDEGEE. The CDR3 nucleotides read TGTGCCAGCAGCCAAATACAGGGGAGGACCGGGGAGCTGTTTTTT. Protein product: CASSQIQGRTGELFF.

CDR3 protein: CASSQILGAYTEAFF. The DNA for the CDR3 is TGTGCCAGCAGCCAAATCTTGGGGGCCTACACTGAAGCTTTCTTT. The gene calls are TRBV3-1 (or the pseudogene TRBV3-2) and TRBJ1-1; the D gene is possibly TRBD1 (6 bases). CDR1 and CDR2 from the germline V gene are LGHDT and YNNKEL (reference sequence). The germline V and J ends were trimmed by 2 bases and 3 bases, with 13 bases remaining between them. The CDR3 is made up of 15 amino acids.

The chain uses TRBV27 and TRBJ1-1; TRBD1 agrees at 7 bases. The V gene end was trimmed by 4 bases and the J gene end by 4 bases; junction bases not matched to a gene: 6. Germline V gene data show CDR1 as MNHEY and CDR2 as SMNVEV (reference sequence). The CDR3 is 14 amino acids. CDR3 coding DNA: TGTGCCAGCAGTTCGACAGGGACGACCACTGAAGCTTTCTTT. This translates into CASSSTGTTTEAFF.

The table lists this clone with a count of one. This CDR3 reads CASSQGEGDYGYTF. The DNA for the CDR3 is TGTGCCAGCAGCCAAGGTGAGGGCGACTATGGCTACACCTTC. The chain uses TRBV3-1 (or the pseudogene TRBV3-2) and TRBJ1-2; D is undetermined. Germline-derived CDR1 and CDR2 are LGHDT and YNNKEL (reference sequence). V lost 1 base and J 3 bases, leaving 9 bases between the germline ends. The CDR3 sequence is 14 residues long.

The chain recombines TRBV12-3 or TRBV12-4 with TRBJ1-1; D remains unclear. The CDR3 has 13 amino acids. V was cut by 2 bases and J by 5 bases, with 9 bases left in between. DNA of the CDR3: TGTGCCAGCAGTTTAATTAGGAGTACTGAAGCTTTCTTT. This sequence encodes CASSLIRSTEAFF.

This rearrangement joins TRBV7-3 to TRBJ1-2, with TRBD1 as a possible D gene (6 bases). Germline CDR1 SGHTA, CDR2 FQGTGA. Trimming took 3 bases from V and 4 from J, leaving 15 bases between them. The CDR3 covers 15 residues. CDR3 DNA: TGTGCCAGCAGCTTTGGGGGGGCGCAAGGCTATGGCTACACCTTC. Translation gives CASSFGGAQGYGYTF.

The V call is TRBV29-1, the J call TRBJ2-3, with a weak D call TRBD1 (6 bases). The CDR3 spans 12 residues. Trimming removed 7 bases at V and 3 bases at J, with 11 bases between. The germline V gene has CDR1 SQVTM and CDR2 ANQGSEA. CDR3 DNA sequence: TGCAGCGGGGACACTGAGACAGATACGCAGTATTTT. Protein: CSGDTETDTQYF.

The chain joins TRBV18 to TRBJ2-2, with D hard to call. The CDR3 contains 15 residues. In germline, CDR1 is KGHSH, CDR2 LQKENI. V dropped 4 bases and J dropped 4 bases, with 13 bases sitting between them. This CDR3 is CASSRLGSSTGELFF. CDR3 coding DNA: TGTGCCAGCTCACGTCTGGGCTCGAGCACCGGGGAGCTGTTTTTT.

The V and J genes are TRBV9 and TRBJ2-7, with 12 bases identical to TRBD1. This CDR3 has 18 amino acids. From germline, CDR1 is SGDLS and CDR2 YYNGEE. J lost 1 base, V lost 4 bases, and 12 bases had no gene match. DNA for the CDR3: TGTGCCAGCAGCCCTACCGGGACAGGGGGCGCGATTTCCTACGAGCAGTACTTC. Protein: CASSPTGTGGAISYEQYF.

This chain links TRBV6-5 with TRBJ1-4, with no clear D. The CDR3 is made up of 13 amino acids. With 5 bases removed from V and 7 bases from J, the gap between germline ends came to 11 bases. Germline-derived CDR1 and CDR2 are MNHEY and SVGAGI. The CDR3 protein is CASSPGVVEKLFF. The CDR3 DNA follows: TGTGCCAGCAGTCCCGGGGTGGTTGAAAAACTGTTTTTT.

The CDR3 DNA follows: TGTGCCAGCAGGGCTAGCGGGGGGTACAATGAGCAGTTCTTC. Its protein product is CASRASGGYNEQFF. V and J are TRBV2 and TRBJ2-1; 11 bases are a match to TRBD2. CDR1 SNHLY and CDR2 FYNNEI come from the germline V gene. The CDR3 runs 14 residues. With V trimmed by 6 bases and J by 4 bases, 2 bases remained unmatched.

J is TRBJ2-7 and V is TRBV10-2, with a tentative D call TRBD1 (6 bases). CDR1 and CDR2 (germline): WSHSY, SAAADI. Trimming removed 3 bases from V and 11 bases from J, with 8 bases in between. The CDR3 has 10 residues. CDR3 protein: CASSDNREYF. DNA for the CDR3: TGCGCCAGCAGTGATAACAGGGAGTACTTC.

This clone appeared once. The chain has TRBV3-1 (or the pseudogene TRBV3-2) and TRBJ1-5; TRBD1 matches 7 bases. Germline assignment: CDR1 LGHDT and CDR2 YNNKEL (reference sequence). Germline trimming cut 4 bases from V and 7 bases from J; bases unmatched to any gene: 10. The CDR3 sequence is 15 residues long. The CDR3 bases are TGTGCCAGCAGCCTATCGACAGGGTTCAGGCAGCCCCAGCATTTT. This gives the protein CASSLSTGFRQPQHF.

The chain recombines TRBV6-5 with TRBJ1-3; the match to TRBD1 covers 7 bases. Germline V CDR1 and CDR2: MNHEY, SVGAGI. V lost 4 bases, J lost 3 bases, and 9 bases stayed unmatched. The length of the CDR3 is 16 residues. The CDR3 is CASSSDRVGFGNTIYF. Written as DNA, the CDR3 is TGTGCCAGCAGTTCTGACAGGGTAGGGTTTGGAAACACCATATATTTT.

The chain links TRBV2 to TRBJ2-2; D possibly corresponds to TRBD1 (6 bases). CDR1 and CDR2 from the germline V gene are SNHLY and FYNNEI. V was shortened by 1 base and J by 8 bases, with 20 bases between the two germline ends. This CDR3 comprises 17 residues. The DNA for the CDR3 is TGTGCCAGCAGTGAAGATTCCGGGACAACGTTCCGAGGGGAGCTGTTTTTT. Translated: CASSEDSGTTFRGELFF. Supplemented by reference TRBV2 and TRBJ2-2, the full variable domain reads EPEVTQTPSHQVTQMGQEVILRCVPISNHLYFYWYRQILGQKVEFLVSFYNNEISEKSEIFDDQFSVERPDGSNFTLKIRSTKLEDSAMYFCASSEDSGTTFRGELFFGEGSRLTVL.

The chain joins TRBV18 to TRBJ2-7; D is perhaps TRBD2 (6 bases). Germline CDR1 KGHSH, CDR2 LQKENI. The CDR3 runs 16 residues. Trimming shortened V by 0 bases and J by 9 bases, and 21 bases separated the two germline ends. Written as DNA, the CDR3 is TGTGCCAGCTCACCACCGGGTGTCGGGAGCTACGAGGTGCAGTACTTC. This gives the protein CASSPPGVGSYEVQYF.

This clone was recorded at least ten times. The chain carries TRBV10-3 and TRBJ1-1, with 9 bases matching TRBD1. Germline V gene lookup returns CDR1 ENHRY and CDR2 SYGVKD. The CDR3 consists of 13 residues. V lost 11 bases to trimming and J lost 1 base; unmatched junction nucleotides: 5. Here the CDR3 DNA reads TGTGCCCCCCTGGGACAGGGGAACACTGAAGCTTTCTTT. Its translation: CAPLGQGNTEAFF.

DNA of the CDR3: TGCGCCAGCAGCTTGGCCGGGGGACTAGCGGGATCCGAGCAGTACTTC. Its translation is CASSLAGGLAGSEQYF. This chain joins TRBV5-1 and TRBJ2-7; 13 bases agree with TRBD2. In germline, CDR1 is SGHRS, CDR2 YFSETQ. This CDR3 comprises 16 residues. With V trimmed by 0 bases and J by 6 bases, 6 bases remained unmatched.

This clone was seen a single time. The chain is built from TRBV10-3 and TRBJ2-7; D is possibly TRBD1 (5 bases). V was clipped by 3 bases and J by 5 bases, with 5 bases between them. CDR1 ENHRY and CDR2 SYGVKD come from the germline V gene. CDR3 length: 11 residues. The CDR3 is CAISDRDEQYF. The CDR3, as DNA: TGTGCCATCAGTGACAGGGACGAGCAGTACTTC.